This entry lists 20 T cell receptor beta chains sequenced from one sample in a study of blood T cell repertoires in COVID-19. Assay used: immunoSEQ multiplex PCR; TCRdb lists only in-frame clones, some missing. The data contain under 300,000 clones, more than 70% of them singletons. The sequenced sample was peripheral blood. All receptors derive from a man of 80 years or more with acute or convalescent COVID-19.

V and J are TRBV6-5 and TRBJ2-1, with unresolved D. The CDR3 covers 12 residues. The V end lost 6 bases, the J end lost 8 bases, and 11 bases lay between the germline ends. Germline assignment: CDR1 MNHEY and CDR2 SVGAGI. The CDR3 protein is CASRSAGDEQFF. CDR3 DNA sequence: TGTGCCAGCAGGAGCGCCGGCGATGAGCAGTTCTTC.

This chain joins TRBV15 and TRBJ2-7; 10 bases fit TRBD2. The CDR3 spans 15 residues. Germline values: CDR1 LNHNV, CDR2 YYDKDF (reference sequence). V lost 3 bases and J lost 2; bases outside the gene matches: 4. In nucleotides, the CDR3 is TGTGCCACCAGCAGGCGCGGACTAGCGGCCTACGAGCAGTACTTC. Residues: CATSRRGLAAYEQYF.

The V and J genes are TRBV7-8 and TRBJ2-7; TRBD1 aligns across 7 bases. The CDR3 runs 15 residues. CDR1 SGHVS and CDR2 FQNEAQ come from the germline V gene. J gave up 5 bases and V 5 bases, and 12 bases lay outside the gene matches. In DNA form, the CDR3 reads TGTGCCAGCAGCCCCAGACAGGGTGATTACGACGAGCAGTACTTC. This gives the protein CASSPRQGDYDEQYF.

The V gene is TRBV7-2, the J gene TRBJ1-1; D uncertain. Germline V CDR1 and CDR2: SGHTA, FQGNSA. V gave up 5 bases and J gave up 8 bases, with 15 bases separating them. CDR3 size: 13 residues. Here the CDR3 reads CASSTNPGSEAFF. The CDR3 bases are TGTGCCAGCAGCACTAACCCCGGTTCAGAAGCTTTCTTT.

The chain uses TRBV19 and TRBJ1-5; no clear D gene. CDR3 length: 15 amino acids. V lost 6 bases, J lost 7 bases, and 19 bases lay in between. Germline CDR1 LNHDA, CDR2 SQIVND (reference sequence). The CDR3 DNA follows: TGTGCCAGTAGCCCCCTCGCGGGGTTAGGGCAGCCCCAGCATTTT. Its protein product is CASSPLAGLGQPQHF. Complete variable domain (other parts from reference TRBV19 and TRBJ1-5): DGGITQSPKYLFRKEGQNVTLSCEQNLNHDAMYWYRQDPGQGLRLIYYSQIVNDFQKGDIAEGYSVSREKKESFPLTVTSAQKNPTAFYLCASSPLAGLGQPQHFGDGTRLSIL.

V gene TRBV28 combines with J gene TRBJ1-5; TRBD1 is a possible D gene (5 bases). The CDR3 is made up of 13 amino acids. V was shortened by 5 bases and J by 5 bases, with 10 bases between the two germline ends. Germline assignment: CDR1 MDHEN and CDR2 SYDVKM. The CDR3 here is CASSVQGYQPQHF. The CDR3 DNA reads as TGTGCCAGCAGTGTTCAGGGATATCAGCCCCAGCATTTT.

This clone was counted a single time. This sequence joins TRBV18 and TRBJ2-1; 8 nucleotides align to TRBD2. The ends lost 2 bases at V and 5 bases at J; junction bases unmatched: 2. Germline CDR1 reads KGHSH; CDR2 reads LQKENI. This CDR3 region has 14 residues. CDR3 bases: TGTGCCAGCTCACCAGGGACTAGACACAATGAGCAGTTCTTC. Translated, it gives CASSPGTRHNEQFF.

The chain carries TRBV5-4 and TRBJ2-7; 8 bases are a match to TRBD2. The CDR3 consists of 15 residues. The V gene's germline CDR1 is SGHNT and CDR2 YYREEE (reference sequence). J gave up 5 bases and V 1 base, and 8 bases lay outside the gene matches. In nucleotides, the CDR3 is TGTGCCAGCAGCTTGCGGGGGGGGGCGAAAGACGAGCAGTACTTC. This encodes CASSLRGGAKDEQYF.

The CDR3 bases are TGTGCCAGTAGTCCTTGGACAGGGGGATATGGCTACACCTTC. As protein: CASSPWTGGYGYTF. The chain combines TRBV19 with TRBJ1-2; 10 positions agree with TRBD1. The germline V gene has CDR1 LNHDA and CDR2 SQIVND (reference sequence). The CDR3 runs to 14 residues. Unmatched junction bases numbered 5, after V lost 5 bases and J lost 5 bases.

A single count supports this clone. The chain couples TRBV11-3 to TRBJ1-6; tentative D call: TRBD1 (6 bases). Germline V CDR1 and CDR2: SGHNT, YENEEA. With 5 bases removed from V and 0 bases from J, the gap between germline ends came to 23 bases. CDR3 size: 20 residues. The CDR3: CASSPLCGQPPSSYNSPLHF. DNA of the CDR3: TGTGCCAGCAGCCCTCTTTGCGGACAGCCCCCGAGCTCCTATAATTCACCCCTCCACTTT.

This chain links TRBV2 with TRBJ1-4; D gene unclear. Trimming shortened V by 7 bases and J by 2 bases, and 8 bases separated the two germline ends. Germline assignment: CDR1 SNHLY and CDR2 FYNNEI. The CDR3 contains 13 residues. The chain's CDR3 is CASTPVTNEKLFF. DNA of the CDR3: TGTGCCAGCACACCGGTTACTAATGAAAAACTGTTTTTT.

V and J are TRBV5-6 and TRBJ1-3; a possible D gene is TRBD1 (6 bases). Trimming stripped 2 bases from V and 4 bases from J, with 10 bases between. From germline, CDR1 is SGHDT and CDR2 YYEEEE. The CDR3 consists of 14 residues. This CDR3 reads CASSFGGPGNTIYF. Here the CDR3 DNA reads TGTGCCAGCAGCTTTGGGGGCCCCGGAAACACCATATATTTT.

A few counts support this clone. The rearrangement uses TRBV6-4 and TRBJ2-3; D possibly corresponds to TRBD2 (6 bases). V shed 0 bases and J shed 4 bases, with 11 bases lying between them. The CDR3 is 15 residues long. CDR1 is MRHNA and CDR2 is SNTAGT in the germline V gene. CDR3: CASSDSGGEADTQYF. For the CDR3, the DNA is TGTGCCAGCAGTGACTCCGGAGGGGAGGCAGATACGCAGTATTTT.

V is TRBV19 and J is TRBJ2-1, with TRBD2 matching over 12 bases. Germline V gene data show CDR1 as LNHDA and CDR2 as SQIVND (reference sequence). The CDR3 is 16 amino acids. V shed 8 bases, J shed 5 bases, and the junction held 10 bases outside the gene matches. The CDR3 DNA is TGTGCCAGTGGTAACAATCGACTAGCGGGGGACAATGAGCAGTTCTTC. This gives the protein CASGNNRLAGDNEQFF.

This clone was counted a single time. The chain uses TRBV5-1 and TRBJ2-3, with 13 bases that match TRBD2. Germline trimming cut 3 bases from V and 1 base from J; bases unmatched to any gene: 2. CDR3 length: 16 residues. Germline CDR1 reads SGHRS; CDR2 reads YFSETQ. This chain's CDR3 is CASSWGTSGGTDTQYF. CDR3 nucleotides: TGCGCCAGCAGCTGGGGGACTAGCGGGGGCACAGATACGCAGTATTTT.

The chain recombines TRBV5-1 with TRBJ2-5; 15 bases line up with TRBD2. The V and J ends lost 4 bases and 1 base, in that order; junction bases with no gene match: 8. CDR1 and CDR2 (germline): SGHRS, YFSETQ. This CDR3 contains 18 residues. The CDR3 sequence: CASSPGLAGGGTQETQYF. The CDR3 coding sequence is TGCGCCAGCAGCCCGGGACTAGCGGGAGGAGGCACCCAAGAGACCCAGTACTTC.

The chain is built from TRBV21-1 and TRBJ1-5; the D call of TRBD1 is as the table states it, not checked on the DNA. TRBV21-1 is labeled a pseudogene. This CDR3 has 17 amino acids. CDR3 sequence reads: CASSKTTRQGSSQPQHF. The CDR3 DNA follows: TGTGCCAGCAGCAAAACAACAAGACAGGGGAGTAGTCAGCCCCAGCATTTT.

This rearrangement joins TRBV19 to TRBJ1-5; unclear D gene. This CDR3 region has 12 residues. Germline CDR1 reads LNHDA; CDR2 reads SQIVND (reference sequence). The V end was cut by 3 bases, the J end by 5 bases, with 5 bases between. The CDR3 bases are TGTGCCAGTAGTATGAGAGATCAGCCCCAGCATTTT. It is translated as CASSMRDQPQHF.

The V and J genes are TRBV29-1 and TRBJ1-5; 8 bases map to TRBD1. The CDR3 totals 16 residues. Germline V gene lookup returns CDR1 SQVTM and CDR2 ANQGSEA. Trimming cost V 4 bases and J 1 base; bases outside gene matches: 9. The DNA for the CDR3 is TGCAGCGTTGCTGGGGGAACAGGGGGAAGCAATCAGCCCCAGCATTTT. This codes for CSVAGGTGGSNQPQHF.

A single count supports this clone. The chain combines TRBV10-3 with TRBJ1-6; D is possibly TRBD1 (6 bases). The CDR3 length is 14 residues. Germline CDR1 and CDR2: ENHRY and SYGVKD. V was trimmed by 5 bases and J by 10 bases, leaving 15 bases between them. CDR3 loop: CAISRQESRSPLHF. CDR3 bases: TGTGCCATCAGTCGACAGGAATCTCGGTCACCCCTCCACTTT.